This T cell receptor beta chain stems from a study of cytomegalovirus exposure and HLA in healthy donors. Study-wide background: Around 89 million unique TCRs from HLA-typed donors made up an early data release. The study, taken as a whole, reports: Highly shared sequence variants in one cluster were likely a sequencing artifact. Follow-up analysis found HLA locus-dependent TCR association rates, highest for DRB1 and lowest for HLA-C. The presence/absence work took it that sequencing depth was about the same across donors.

The primer mix had 60 Vbeta and 13 Jbeta primers. Profiling relied on immunoSEQ multiplex PCR, and the TCRdb table lists in-frame clones only, not all of them. The sample gives roughly 100,000 clones, about 60% of which show up once; around 5% is in the top ten. Trimming left V 2 bases short and J 2 bases short, with 5 bases between. Looked up from germline, CDR1 is WSHSY and CDR2 is SAAADI. This CDR3 comprises 13 residues. Comments on this clone: Its antigen is not known.

Sequencing was done on a sample of PBMCs. The receptor was derived from a human donor in good health. The rearrangement uses TRBV10-2 and TRBJ2-3; D unresolved. In DNA form, the CDR3 reads TGCGCCAGCAGTGAGGAGAACACAGATACGCAGTATTTT. It yields the protein CASSEENTDTQYF.